This section outlines one T cell receptor (beta chain) sequence together with its context. The sample belongs to a study of blood T cell repertoires in COVID-19. Study background: Both acute and convalescent COVID-19 samples were obtained from the United States, Italy and Spain. PBMCs, B-cell-depleted T cells, or T cells provided the cDNA or gDNA that made up the material.

In the authors' methods: Reference gene primer amplification gave nucleated cell count estimates. Clones were read by immunoSEQ multiplex PCR, and TCRdb kept only the in-frame ones, dropping some. The DNA was the basis for D and trimming; V, J and clone size are from that table. Seen here are 200,000 or so clones, roughly 84% observed once, and the top ten hold 2% to 2.5%. This clonotype was sampled from a man aged 40-49 years who had recovered from COVID-19. The sample consisted of peripheral blood.

The CDR3 DNA sequence: TGTGCCTGGCTGCAGGGGCGGGAGGGAAATGAGCAGTTCTTC. This sequence encodes CAWLQGREGNEQFF. This sequence joins TRBV30 and TRBJ2-1; TRBD2 matches at 9 bases. CDR1 is GTSNPN and CDR2 is SVGIG in the germline V gene (reference sequence). The CDR3 has 14 amino acids. With 5 bases clipped from V and 7 bases from J, the junction kept 9 bases outside the gene matches.